This entry features one T cell receptor beta chain sequence. Antigen: not known. Trimming shortened V by 1 base and J by 3 bases, and 13 bases separated the two germline ends. CDR1 KGHSH and CDR2 LQKENI come from the germline V gene. This CDR3 is built from 16 residues. This specimen comes from a study of cytomegalovirus exposure and HLA in healthy donors. Primers included in the PCR were 60 Vbeta and 13 Jbeta primers. Sequenced by immunoSEQ multiplex PCR; TCRdb stores in-frame clones only, minus some. The repertoire holds more than 20,000 clones, with more than 70% as singletons. Each of the donors was a healthy bone marrow donor. Notes on the study in general: Among immune exposure information, only CMV serostatus was available. Presence/absence analyses assumed roughly uniform sequencing depth across donors, which may not hold. Sequencing probably produced one cluster of sequence variants that were highly shared.

The sequence came from a male donor in good health and CMV-seronegative. The chain couples TRBV18 to TRBJ1-3; D is possibly TRBD1 (6 bases). The specimen was PBMCs. The CDR3 sequence is CASSPLTGSGGNTIYF. The CDR3 nucleotides are TGTGCCAGCTCACCACTGACAGGATCGGGTGGAAACACCATATATTTT.